Sequencing of this TCR beta chain was carried out in a study of CD8 T cells in ankylosing spondylitis listed by TCRdb under 2017. For the wider study: To find TCR variants linked to disease, the study profiled T cell receptor beta repertoires in ankylosing spondylitis patients and healthy donors. In total, the full study cohort was made up of roughly 100 healthy donors and roughly 27 ankylosing spondylitis patients. Peripheral blood was sampled, and synovial fluid was additionally collected from ankylosing spondylitis patients.

Points the paper makes about the study in general: Some motif variants had previously been reported in the synovial fluid and blood of reactive arthritis patients, which suggests shared mechanisms of disease initiation. According to the report, matched synovial fluid samples from ankylosing spondylitis patients were significantly enriched for the disease-linked clones. In peripheral blood, the disease-linked clones were found at relatively low frequencies and had a CD8+ phenotype. Blood from ankylosing spondylitis patients appeared to be characterized by a TCR beta motif composed of eight highly homologous amino acid variants.

Including the terminal cysteine and phenylalanine, the CDR3 comprises 17 residues. Just the 51-base CDR3 DNA is kept, in frame starting at base 1. The instrument was an Illumina HiSeq 2500. TCR beta libraries were prepared by quantitative 5'-RACE with molecular barcodes. In the paper's pipeline: Disease-linked TCR variants were identified with a new computational method built on a probabilistic model of VDJ rearrangement. Using fastp at Q25 and MiXCR, TCRdb reprocessed the public reads and kept productive beta chains. All rows with the same CDR3 protein become a single entry with the most common DNA and genes. V and J calls and clone size were set by TCRdb, not the authors. Recorded for this sample are a few hundred thousand distinct CDR3 sequences; over 15% of them occurred a single time. The ten top clones hold roughly 8.3% of the sample. Regarding this clonotype: The clone's antigen remains unknown. No base qualities exist here, and no much larger clone lies one base off it.

This TCR derives from a male donor with ankylosing spondylitis or in good health (not recorded which). Sequenced input: blood, either unsorted or a sorted T cell fraction (not recorded which). The V and J genes are TRBV21-1 and TRBJ2-3; TRBD1, the D gene given by the table, was not confirmed from the DNA. TRBV21-1 is assigned pseudogene status. The CDR3: CASSKGSSGGWADTQYF. DNA sequence: TGTGCCAGCAGCAAAGGGTCCTCGGGGGGCTGGGCAGATACGCAGTATTTT.